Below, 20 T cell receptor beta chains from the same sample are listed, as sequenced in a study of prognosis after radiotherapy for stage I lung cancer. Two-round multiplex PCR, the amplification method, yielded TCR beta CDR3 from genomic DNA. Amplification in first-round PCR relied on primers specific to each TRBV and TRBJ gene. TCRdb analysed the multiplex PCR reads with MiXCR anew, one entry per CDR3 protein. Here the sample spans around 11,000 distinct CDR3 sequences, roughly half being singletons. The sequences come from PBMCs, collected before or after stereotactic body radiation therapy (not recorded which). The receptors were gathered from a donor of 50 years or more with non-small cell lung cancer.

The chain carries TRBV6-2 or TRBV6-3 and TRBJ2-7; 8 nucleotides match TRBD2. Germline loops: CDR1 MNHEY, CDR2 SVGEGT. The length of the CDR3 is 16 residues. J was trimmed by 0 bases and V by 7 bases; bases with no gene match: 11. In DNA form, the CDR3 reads TGTGCCAGCACTGACCGAGCGGGAGCGTACTCCTACGAGCAGTACTTC. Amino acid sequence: CASTDRAGAYSYEQYF.

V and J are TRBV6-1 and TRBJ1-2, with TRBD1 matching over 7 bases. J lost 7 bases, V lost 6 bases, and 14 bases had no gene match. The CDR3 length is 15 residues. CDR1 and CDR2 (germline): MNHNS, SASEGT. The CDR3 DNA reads TGTGCCAGCAGCCTAGGTCCCAACAGGGGTGCTGGCTACACCTTC. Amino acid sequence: CASSLGPNRGAGYTF.

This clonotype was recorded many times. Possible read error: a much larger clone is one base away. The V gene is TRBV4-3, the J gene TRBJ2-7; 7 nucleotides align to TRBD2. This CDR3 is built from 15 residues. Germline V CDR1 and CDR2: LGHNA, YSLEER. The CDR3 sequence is CASSQDAGVTYEQCF. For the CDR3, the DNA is TGCGCCAGCAGCCAAGATGCGGGAGTGACCTACGAGCAGTGCTTC.

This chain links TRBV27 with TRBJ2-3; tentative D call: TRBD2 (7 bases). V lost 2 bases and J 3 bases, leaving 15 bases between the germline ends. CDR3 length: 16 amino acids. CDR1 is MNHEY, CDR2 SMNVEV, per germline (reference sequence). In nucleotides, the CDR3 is TGTGCCAGCAGTTTAAAAGGGGGGGGCCGGACAGATACGCAGTATTTT. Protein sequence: CASSLKGGGRTDTQYF.

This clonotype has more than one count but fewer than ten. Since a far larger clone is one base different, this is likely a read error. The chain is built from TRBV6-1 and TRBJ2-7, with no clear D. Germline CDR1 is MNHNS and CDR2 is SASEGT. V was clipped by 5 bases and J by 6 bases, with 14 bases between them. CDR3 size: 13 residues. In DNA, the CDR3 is TGTGCCAGCAGTTACATCGTACGGGCCGAGCAGTACTTC. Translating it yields CASSYIVRAEQYF.

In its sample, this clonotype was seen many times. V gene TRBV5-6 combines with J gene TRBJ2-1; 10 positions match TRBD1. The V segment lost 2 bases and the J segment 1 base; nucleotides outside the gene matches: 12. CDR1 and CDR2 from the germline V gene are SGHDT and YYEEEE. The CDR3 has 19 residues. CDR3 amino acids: CASSFPDRGNSISYNEQFF. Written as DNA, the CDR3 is TGTGCCAGCAGCTTCCCGGACAGGGGGAACTCAATTTCCTACAATGAGCAGTTCTTC.

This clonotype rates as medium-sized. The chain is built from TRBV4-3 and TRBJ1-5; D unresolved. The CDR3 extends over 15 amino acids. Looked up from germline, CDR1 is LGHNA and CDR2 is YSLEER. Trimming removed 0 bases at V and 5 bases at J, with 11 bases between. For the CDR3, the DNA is TGCGCCAGCAGCCAAGAGGCACAGCCGCATCAGCCCCAGCATTTT. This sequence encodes CASSQEAQPHQPQHF.

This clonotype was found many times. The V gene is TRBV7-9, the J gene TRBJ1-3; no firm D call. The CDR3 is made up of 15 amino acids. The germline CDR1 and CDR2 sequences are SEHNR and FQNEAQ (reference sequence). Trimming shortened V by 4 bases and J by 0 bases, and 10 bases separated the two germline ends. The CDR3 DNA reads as TGTGCCAGCAGCTCCGACACCCACTCTGGAAACACCATATATTTT. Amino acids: CASSSDTHSGNTIYF.

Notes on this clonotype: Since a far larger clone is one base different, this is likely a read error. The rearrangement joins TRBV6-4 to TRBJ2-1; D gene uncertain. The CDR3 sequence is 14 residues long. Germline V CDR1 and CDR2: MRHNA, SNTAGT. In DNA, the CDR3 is TGTGCCATCAGTGAAAGGGAATGGGCTCCAGAGCAGTTCTTC. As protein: CAISEREWAPEQFF.

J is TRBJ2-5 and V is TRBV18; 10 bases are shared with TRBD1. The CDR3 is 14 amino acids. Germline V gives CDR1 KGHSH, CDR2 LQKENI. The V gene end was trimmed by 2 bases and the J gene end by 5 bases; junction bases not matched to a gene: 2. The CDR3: CASSPRDRGETQYF. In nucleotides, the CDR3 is TGTGCCAGCTCACCAAGGGACAGGGGCGAGACCCAGTACTTC.

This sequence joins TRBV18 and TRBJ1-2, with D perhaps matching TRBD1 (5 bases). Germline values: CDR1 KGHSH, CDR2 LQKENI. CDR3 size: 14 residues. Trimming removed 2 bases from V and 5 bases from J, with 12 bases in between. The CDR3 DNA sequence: TGTGCCAGCTCACCAAAGTCAGGGAGTTATGGCTACACCTTC. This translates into CASSPKSGSYGYTF.

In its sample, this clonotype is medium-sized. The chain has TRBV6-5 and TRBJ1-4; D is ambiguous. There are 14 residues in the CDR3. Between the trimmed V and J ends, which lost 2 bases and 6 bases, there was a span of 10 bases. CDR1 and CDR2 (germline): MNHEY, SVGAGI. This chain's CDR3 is CASSYAGSDEKLFF. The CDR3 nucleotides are TGTGCCAGCAGTTACGCTGGGTCCGATGAAAAACTGTTTTTT.

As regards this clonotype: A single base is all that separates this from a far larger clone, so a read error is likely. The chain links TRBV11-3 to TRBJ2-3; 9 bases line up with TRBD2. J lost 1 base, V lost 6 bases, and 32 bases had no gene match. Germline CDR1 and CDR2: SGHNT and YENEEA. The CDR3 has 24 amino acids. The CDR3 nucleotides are TGTGCCAGCAGTTACTCGACGCTGGGGATTATTCTAGCGGGATTGGGGTTCGGCACAGATACGCAGTATTTT. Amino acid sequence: CASSYSTLGIILAGLGFGTDTQYF.

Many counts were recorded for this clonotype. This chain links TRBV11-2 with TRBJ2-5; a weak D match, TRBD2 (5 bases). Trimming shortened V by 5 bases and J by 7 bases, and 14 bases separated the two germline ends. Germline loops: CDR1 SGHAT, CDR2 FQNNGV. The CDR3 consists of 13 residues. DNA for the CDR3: TGTGCCAGCAGCCGGATTACCGCGGGGACCCAGTACTTC. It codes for CASSRITAGTQYF.

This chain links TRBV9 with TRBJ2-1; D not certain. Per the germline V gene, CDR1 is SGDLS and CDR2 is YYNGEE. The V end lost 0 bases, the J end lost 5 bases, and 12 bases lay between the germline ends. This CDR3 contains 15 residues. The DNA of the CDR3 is TGTGCCAGCAGCGTAGACCCATCAGGTGACAATGAGCAGTTCTTC. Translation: CASSVDPSGDNEQFF. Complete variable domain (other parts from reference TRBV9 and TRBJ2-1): DSGVTQTPKHLITATGQRVTLRCSPRSGDLSVYWYQQSLDQGLQFLIQYYNGEERAKGNILERFSAQQFPDLHSELNLSSLELGDSALYFCASSVDPSGDNEQFFGPGTRLTVL.

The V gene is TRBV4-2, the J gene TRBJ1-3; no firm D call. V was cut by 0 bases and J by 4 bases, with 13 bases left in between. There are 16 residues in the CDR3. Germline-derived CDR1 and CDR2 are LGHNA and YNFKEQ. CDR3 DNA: TGTGCCAGCAGCCAAGAATCGGGCGGCATCGGAAACACCATATATTTT. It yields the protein CASSQESGGIGNTIYF.

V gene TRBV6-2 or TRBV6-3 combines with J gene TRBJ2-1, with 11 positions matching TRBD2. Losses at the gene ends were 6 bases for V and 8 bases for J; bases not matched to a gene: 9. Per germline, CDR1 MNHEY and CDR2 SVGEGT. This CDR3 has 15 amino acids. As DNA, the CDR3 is TGTGCCAGCAGCTCCCATAGCGGGAGGGGCGATGAGCAGTTCTTC. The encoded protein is CASSSHSGRGDEQFF.

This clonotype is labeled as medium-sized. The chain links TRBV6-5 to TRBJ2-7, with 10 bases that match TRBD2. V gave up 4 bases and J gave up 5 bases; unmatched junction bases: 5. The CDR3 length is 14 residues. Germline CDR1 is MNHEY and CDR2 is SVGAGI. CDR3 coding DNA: TGTGCCAGCAGTTTCCCCGGGACTAGCGACGAGCAGTACTTC. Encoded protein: CASSFPGTSDEQYF.

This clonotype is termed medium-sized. The CDR3 loop reads CASSLNPDSSGEKLFF. The CDR3 DNA reads as TGTGCCAGCAGCTTAAATCCCGACAGTTCCGGCGAAAAACTGTTTTTT. The chain has TRBV11-1 and TRBJ1-4; maybe TRBD1 (5 bases). From germline, CDR1 is SGHAT and CDR2 FQDESV (reference sequence). The CDR3 has 16 residues. V lost 2 bases, J lost 8 bases, and 18 bases lay in between.

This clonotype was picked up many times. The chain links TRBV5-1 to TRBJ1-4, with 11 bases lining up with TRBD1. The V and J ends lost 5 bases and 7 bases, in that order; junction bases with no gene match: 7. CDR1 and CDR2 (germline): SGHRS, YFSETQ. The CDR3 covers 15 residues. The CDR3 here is CASSYSGTGGEKLFF. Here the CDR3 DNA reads TGCGCCAGCAGTTACTCCGGGACAGGGGGTGAAAAACTGTTTTTT.